This T cell receptor (beta chain) was obtained from a study of regulatory T cells in long-lasting Graves disease. Germline V gene sequence: CDR1 MNHEY, CDR2 SMNVEV (reference sequence). The CDR3 runs 15 residues. V shed 5 bases and J 4 bases; nucleotides not matched to a gene: 7. Time point noted: newly diagnosed GD, antithyroid drugs for less than 3 months. Researchers made the TCR library from RNA that was extracted from PBMCs. Arm-PCR with iRepertoire HTBI primers amplified the CDR3 regions for these TCR beta libraries. Authors' processing steps: Samples jointly harbored fewer than 65 TRBV and 14 TRBJ segments. TCRdb reanalysed the multiplex PCR reads using MiXCR and keeps one entry per CDR3 protein. The V and J calls were not made by the authors but by TCRdb's processing. The sample yields some 330,000 distinct CDR3 sequences, about 10% seen once. This clonotype was observed at least ten times. This sample was shared with a second study, whose subject was T cells in Graves' hyperthyroidism and ophthalmopathy. That paper adds: First-round RT-PCR with HTBI primers amplified the TCR CDR3 region.

The receptor was derived from a woman between 18 and 29 years old with Graves disease. The V call is TRBV27, the J call TRBJ2-1, with 8 bases fitting TRBD2. This sample comprised peripheral blood mononuclear cells (PBMCs), obtained at new diagnosis, from a patient treated with antithyroid drugs. The CDR3 sequence: CASSIAGSVYNEQFF. For the CDR3, the DNA is TGTGCCAGCAGTATAGCGGGGTCCGTATACAATGAGCAGTTCTTC.